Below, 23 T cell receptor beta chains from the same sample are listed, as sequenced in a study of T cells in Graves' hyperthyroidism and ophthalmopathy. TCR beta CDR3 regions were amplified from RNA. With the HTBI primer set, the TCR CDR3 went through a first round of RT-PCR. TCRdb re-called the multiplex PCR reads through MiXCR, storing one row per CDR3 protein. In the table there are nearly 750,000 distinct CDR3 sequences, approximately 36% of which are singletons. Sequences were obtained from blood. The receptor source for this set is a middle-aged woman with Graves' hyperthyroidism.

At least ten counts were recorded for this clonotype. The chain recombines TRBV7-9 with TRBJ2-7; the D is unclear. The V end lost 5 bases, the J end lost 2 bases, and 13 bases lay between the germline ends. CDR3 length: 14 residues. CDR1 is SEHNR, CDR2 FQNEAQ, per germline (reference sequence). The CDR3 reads CASSSRINPYEQYF. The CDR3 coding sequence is TGTGCCAGCAGCAGCAGGATAAACCCCTACGAGCAGTACTTC.

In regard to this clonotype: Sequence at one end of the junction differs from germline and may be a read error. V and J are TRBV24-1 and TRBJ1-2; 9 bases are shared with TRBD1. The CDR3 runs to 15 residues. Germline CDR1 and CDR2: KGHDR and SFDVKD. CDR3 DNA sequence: TGTGCCAGCAGTACGATACAGGGGGCGGGCTATGGCTACACCTTC. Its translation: CASSTIQGAGYGYTF.

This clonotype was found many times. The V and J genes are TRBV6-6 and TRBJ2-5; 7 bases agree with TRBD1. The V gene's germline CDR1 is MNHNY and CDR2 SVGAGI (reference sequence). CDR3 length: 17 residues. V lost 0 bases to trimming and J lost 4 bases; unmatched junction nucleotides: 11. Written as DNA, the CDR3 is TGTGCCAGCAGTTACTCGCGACAGGGAGATTGGGCAGAGACCCAGTACTTC. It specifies CASSYSRQGDWAETQYF.

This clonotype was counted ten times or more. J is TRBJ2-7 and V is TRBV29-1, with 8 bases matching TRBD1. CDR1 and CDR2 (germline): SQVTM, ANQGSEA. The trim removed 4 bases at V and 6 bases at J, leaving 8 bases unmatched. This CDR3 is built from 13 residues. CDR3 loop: CSVGTGTFSEQYF. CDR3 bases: TGCAGCGTTGGGACAGGGACTTTCTCCGAGCAGTACTTC.

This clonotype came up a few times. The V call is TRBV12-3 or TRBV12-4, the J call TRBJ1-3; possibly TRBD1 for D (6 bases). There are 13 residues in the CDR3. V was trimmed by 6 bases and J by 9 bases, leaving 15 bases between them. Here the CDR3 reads CASSPTDSRTIYF. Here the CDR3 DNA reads TGTGCCAGCAGCCCTACGGACAGTCGCACCATATATTTT.

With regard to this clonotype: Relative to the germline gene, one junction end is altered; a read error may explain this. In nucleotides, the CDR3 is TGCGCCAGCAGCCAAGGCCAACAGAAACAAGACACCCAGTACTTC. This translates into CASSQGQQKQDTQYF. The genes are TRBV7-2 and TRBJ2-5; no reliable D call. Germline-derived CDR1 and CDR2 are SGHTA and FQGNSA. This CDR3 comprises 15 residues.

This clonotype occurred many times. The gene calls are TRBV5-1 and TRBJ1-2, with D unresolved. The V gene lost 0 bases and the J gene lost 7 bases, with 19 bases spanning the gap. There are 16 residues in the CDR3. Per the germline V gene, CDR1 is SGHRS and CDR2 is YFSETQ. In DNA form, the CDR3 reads TGCGCCAGCAGCTTGGATTATGTAGTAGGACGGGGTGGCTACACCTTC. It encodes CASSLDYVVGRGGYTF.

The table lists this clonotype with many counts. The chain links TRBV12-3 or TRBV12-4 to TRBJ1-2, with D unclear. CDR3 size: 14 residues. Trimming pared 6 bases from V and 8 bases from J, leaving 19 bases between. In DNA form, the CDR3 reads TGTGCCAGCAGCCGACGGACCGATACATGGGGCTACACCTTC. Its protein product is CASSRRTDTWGYTF.

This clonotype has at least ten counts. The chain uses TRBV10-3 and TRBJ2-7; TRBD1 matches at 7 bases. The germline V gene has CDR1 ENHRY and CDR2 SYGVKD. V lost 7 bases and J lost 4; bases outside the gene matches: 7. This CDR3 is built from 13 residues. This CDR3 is CAINREGAYEQYF. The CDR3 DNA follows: TGTGCCATCAACCGAGAGGGGGCTTACGAGCAGTACTTC.

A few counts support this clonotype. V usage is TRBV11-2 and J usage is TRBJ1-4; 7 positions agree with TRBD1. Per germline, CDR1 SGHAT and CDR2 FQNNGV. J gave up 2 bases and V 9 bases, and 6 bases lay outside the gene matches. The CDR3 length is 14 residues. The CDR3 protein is CASAPTGTNEKLFF. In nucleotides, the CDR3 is TGTGCCAGTGCACCGACAGGGACTAATGAAAAACTGTTTTTT.

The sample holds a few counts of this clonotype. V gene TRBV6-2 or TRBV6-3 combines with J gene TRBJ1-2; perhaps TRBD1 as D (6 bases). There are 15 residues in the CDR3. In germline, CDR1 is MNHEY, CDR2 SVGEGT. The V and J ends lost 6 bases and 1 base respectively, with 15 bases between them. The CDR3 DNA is TGTGCCAGCAGAACCTCTACAGGGCTTAACTATGGCTACACCTTC. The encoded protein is CASRTSTGLNYGYTF.

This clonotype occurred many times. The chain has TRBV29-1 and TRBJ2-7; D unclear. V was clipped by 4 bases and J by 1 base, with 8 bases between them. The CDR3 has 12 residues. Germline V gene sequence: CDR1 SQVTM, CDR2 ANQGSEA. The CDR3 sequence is CSVGVGSYEQYF. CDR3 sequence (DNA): TGCAGCGTTGGTGTCGGTTCCTACGAGCAGTACTTC.

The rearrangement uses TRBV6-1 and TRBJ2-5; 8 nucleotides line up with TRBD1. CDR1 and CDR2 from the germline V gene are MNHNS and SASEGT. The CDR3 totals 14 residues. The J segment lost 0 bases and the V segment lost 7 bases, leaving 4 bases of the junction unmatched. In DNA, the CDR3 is TGTGCCAGCAAGACCAGGGGGCACCAAGAGACCCAGTACTTC. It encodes CASKTRGHQETQYF.

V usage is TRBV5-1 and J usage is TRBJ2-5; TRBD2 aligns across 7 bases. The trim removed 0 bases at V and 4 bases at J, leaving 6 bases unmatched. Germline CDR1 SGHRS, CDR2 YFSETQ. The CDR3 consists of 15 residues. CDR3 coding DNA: TGCGCCAGCAGCTTGGAGGGCGGGAGCCCAGAGACCCAGTACTTC. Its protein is CASSLEGGSPETQYF. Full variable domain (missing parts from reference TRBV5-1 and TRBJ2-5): KAGVTQTPRYLIKTRGQQVTLSCSPISGHRSVSWYQQTPGQGLQFLFEYFSETQRNKGNFPGRFSGRQFSNSRSEMNVSTLELGDSALYLCASSLEGGSPETQYFGPGTRLLVL.

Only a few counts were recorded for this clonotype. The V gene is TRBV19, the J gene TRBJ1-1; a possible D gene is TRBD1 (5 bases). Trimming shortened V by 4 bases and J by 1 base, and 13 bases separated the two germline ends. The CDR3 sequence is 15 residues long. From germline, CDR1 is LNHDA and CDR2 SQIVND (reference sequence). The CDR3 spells CASSNQGNANTEAFF. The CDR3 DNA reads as TGTGCCAGTAGTAACCAGGGTAATGCGAACACTGAAGCTTTCTTT.

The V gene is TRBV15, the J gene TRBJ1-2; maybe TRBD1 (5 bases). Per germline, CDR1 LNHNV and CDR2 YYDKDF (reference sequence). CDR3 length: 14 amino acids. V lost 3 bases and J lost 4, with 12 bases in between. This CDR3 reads CATSSYFGTYGYTF. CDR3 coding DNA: TGTGCCACCAGCAGTTACTTTGGGACCTATGGCTACACCTTC.

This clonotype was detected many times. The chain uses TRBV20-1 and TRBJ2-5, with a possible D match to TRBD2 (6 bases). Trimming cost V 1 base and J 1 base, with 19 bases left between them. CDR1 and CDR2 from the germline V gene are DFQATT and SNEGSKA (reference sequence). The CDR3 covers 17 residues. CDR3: CSARAGRWGDFQETQYF. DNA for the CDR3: TGCAGTGCTAGAGCTGGACGGTGGGGGGACTTCCAAGAGACCCAGTACTTC.

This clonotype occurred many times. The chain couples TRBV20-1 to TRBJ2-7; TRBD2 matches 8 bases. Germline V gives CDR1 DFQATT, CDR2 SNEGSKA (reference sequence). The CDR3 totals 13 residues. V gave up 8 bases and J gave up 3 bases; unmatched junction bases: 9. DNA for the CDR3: TGCAGTTTTCTCCCCGGGACTAGCTACGAGCAGTACTTC. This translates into CSFLPGTSYEQYF.

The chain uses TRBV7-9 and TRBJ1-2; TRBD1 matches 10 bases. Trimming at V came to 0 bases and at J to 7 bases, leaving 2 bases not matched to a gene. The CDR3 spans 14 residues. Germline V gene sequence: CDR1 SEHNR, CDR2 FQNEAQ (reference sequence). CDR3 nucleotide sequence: TGTGCCAGCAGCTTAGCGACAGGGGGCAGTGGCTACACCTTC. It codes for CASSLATGGSGYTF.

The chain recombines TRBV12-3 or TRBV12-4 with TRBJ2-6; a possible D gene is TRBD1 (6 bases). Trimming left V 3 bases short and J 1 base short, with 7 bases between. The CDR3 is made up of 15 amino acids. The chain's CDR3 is CASSFGQSGANVLTF. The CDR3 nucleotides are TGTGCCAGCAGTTTCGGACAGTCTGGGGCCAACGTCCTGACTTTC.

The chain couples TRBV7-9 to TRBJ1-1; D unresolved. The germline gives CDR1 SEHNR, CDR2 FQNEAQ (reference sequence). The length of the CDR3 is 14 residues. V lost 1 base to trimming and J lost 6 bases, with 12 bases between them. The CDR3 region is CASSLVLPAAEAFF. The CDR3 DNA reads TGTGCCAGCAGCTTAGTATTGCCAGCGGCTGAAGCTTTCTTT.

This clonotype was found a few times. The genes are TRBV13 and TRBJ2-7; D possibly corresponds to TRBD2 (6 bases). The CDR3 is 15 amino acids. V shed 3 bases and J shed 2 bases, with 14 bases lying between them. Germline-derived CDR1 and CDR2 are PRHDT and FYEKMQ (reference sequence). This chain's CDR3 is CASSFGGSRTYEQYF. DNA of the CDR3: TGTGCCAGCAGCTTTGGAGGGAGTAGGACCTACGAGCAGTACTTC.

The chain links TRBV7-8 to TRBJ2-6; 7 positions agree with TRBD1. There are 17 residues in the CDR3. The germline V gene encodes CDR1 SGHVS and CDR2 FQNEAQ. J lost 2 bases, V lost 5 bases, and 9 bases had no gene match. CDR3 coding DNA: TGTGCCAGCAGCGTCCGACAGGGTAATGCTGGGGCCAACGTCCTGACTTTC. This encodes CASSVRQGNAGANVLTF. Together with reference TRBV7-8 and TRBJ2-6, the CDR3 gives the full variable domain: GAGVSQSPRYKVAKRGQDVALRCDPISGHVSLFWYQQALGQGPEFLTYFQNEAQLDKSGLPSDRFFAERPEGSVSTLKIQRTQQEDSAVYLCASSVRQGNAGANVLTFGAGSRLTVL.